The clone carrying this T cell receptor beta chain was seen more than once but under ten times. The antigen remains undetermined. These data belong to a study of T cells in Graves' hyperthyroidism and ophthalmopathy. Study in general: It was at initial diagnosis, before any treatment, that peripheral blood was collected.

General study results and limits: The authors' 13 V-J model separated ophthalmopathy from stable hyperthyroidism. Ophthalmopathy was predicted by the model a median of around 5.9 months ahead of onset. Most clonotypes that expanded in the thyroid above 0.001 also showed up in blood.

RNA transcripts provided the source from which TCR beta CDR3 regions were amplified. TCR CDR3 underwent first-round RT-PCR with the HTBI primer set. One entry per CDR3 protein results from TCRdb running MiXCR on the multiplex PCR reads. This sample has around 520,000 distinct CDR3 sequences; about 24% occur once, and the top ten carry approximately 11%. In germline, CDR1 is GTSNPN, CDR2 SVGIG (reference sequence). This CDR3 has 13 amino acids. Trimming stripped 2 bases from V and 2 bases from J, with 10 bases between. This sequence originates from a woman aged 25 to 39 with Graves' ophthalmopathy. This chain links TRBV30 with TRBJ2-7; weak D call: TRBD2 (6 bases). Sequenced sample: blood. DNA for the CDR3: TGTGCCTGGAGTCGGGGCGGGGCCTACGAGCAGTACTTC. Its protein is CAWSRGGAYEQYF.